A single sample is the source of the 3 T cell receptor beta chains below, sequenced in a study of cytomegalovirus exposure and HLA in healthy donors. The table came from immunoSEQ multiplex PCR; TCRdb's copy has only in-frame clones and leaves some out. The sample lists tens of thousands of clones; 70% to 90% were seen once. Material: PBMCs. Every receptor here comes from a man aged 30 to 45 in good health and CMV-seronegative.

The chain carries TRBV29-1 and TRBJ1-1; no clear D gene. The V end lost 6 bases, the J end lost 0 bases, and 8 bases lay between the germline ends. This CDR3 has 12 residues. CDR1 and CDR2 from the germline V gene are SQVTM and ANQGSEA. The CDR3 region has the DNA TGCAGCGTAAAGCAGGTGAACACTGAAGCTTTCTTT. Protein sequence: CSVKQVNTEAFF.

The J gene is TRBJ2-5, the V gene TRBV6-6; 8 bases map to TRBD1. Trimming removed 8 bases from V and 4 bases from J; junction bases left unmatched: 6. This CDR3 is 13 amino acids long. Germline V gives CDR1 MNHNY, CDR2 SVGAGI (reference sequence). The CDR3 here is CASQPTGAETQYF. The CDR3, as DNA: TGTGCCAGCCAACCGACAGGGGCAGAGACCCAGTACTTC.

This clone was found a few times. V gene TRBV30 combines with J gene TRBJ2-1; 8 bases map to TRBD2. This CDR3 region has 12 residues. V lost 8 bases to trimming and J lost 6 bases; unmatched junction nucleotides: 6. The germline gives CDR1 GTSNPN, CDR2 SVGIG (reference sequence). The DNA of the CDR3 is TGTGCCACTTCCGGGACTAGCAATGAGCAGTTCTTC. Translating gives CATSGTSNEQFF.